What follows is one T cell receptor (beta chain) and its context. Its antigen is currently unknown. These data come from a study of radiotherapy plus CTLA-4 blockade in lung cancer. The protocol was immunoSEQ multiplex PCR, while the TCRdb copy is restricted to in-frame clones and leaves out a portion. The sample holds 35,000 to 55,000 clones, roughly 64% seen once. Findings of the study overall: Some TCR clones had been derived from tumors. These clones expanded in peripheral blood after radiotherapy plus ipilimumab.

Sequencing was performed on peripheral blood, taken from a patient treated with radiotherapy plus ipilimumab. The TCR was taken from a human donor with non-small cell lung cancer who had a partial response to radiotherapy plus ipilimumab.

CDR3 in DNA: TGTGCCAGCACCTTCACTGATCTCAGCACAGATACGCAGTATTTT. Translating it yields CASTFTDLSTDTQYF. V is TRBV28 and J is TRBJ2-3; no definite D call. Trimming shortened V by 7 bases and J by 0 bases, and 14 bases separated the two germline ends. Germline CDR1 reads MDHEN; CDR2 reads SYDVKM. The CDR3 covers 15 residues.